The 14 T cell receptor beta chains presented below share a single source sample, sequenced in a study of fetal regulatory T cell absence and autoimmunity. Measured with immunoSEQ multiplex PCR; TCRdb has only the in-frame clones, and not every one. The sample carries 46,000 or so clones, approximately 83% recorded once. Sequencing was performed on cord blood. The receptors were sampled from a newborn boy with IPEX syndrome.

The rearrangement uses TRBV6-6 and TRBJ2-7; tentatively, D is TRBD1 (6 bases). The CDR3 runs 13 residues. The ends were cut back, 7 bases at V and 2 bases at J, with 12 bases in the middle. Germline CDR1 MNHNY, CDR2 SVGAGI (reference sequence). The CDR3 DNA reads TGTGCCAGCACGGAGGCAGGGGCCTACGAGCAGTACTTC. It encodes CASTEAGAYEQYF.

CDR3 bases: TGTGCCAGCAGCAAATCAGGGGGCTACGAGCAGTACTTC. This encodes CASSKSGGYEQYF. The genes are TRBV21-1 and TRBJ2-7; TRBD1, the table's D call, was not compared with the DNA. TRBV21-1 represents a pseudogene. The CDR3 contains 13 residues.

This chain uses TRBV18 with TRBJ2-7; a possible D gene is TRBD1 (5 bases). Germline V gene lookup returns CDR1 KGHSH and CDR2 LQKENI. The CDR3 totals 20 residues. The V and J ends lost 6 bases and 0 bases respectively, with 30 bases between them. In DNA form, the CDR3 reads TGTGCCAGCTCCCCTGACACCGAAGTTTCTAGGGGCTCTTTCTCCTACGAGCAGTACTTC. Translated, it gives CASSPDTEVSRGSFSYEQYF.

The chain carries TRBV4-3 and TRBJ2-3; possibly TRBD2 for D (5 bases). Deletions cut 3 bases from V and 0 bases from J, with 7 bases between. The CDR3 consists of 14 residues. Germline assignment: CDR1 LGHNA and CDR2 YSLEER. CDR3 in DNA: TGCGCCAGCAGCCAGAGGACTAGCACAGATACGCAGTATTTT. Translating it yields CASSQRTSTDTQYF.

This clone was recorded once. V is TRBV7-9 and J is TRBJ1-1; tentative D call: TRBD1 (5 bases). The V end was cut by 5 bases, the J end by 4 bases, with 14 bases between. Germline lookup yields CDR1 SEHNR and CDR2 FQNEAQ (reference sequence). CDR3 size: 14 residues. DNA for the CDR3: TGTGCCAGCAGCCCCCGGGCAGGGCGCACTGAAGCTTTCTTT. It yields the protein CASSPRAGRTEAFF.

This clone was observed once. The chain employs TRBV2 and TRBJ2-5; D is unclear. CDR3 length: 12 amino acids. V gave up 4 bases and J gave up 2 bases, with 5 bases separating them. CDR1 and CDR2 from the germline V gene are SNHLY and FYNNEI. DNA of the CDR3: TGTGCCAGCAGTGCTCAACAAGAGACCCAGTACTTC. Translated, it gives CASSAQQETQYF.

The V gene is TRBV18, the J gene TRBJ2-7, with TRBD2 identical over 7 bases. With 3 bases clipped from V and 5 bases from J, the junction kept 13 bases outside the gene matches. The CDR3 is 16 amino acids. Germline lookup yields CDR1 KGHSH and CDR2 LQKENI. In nucleotides, the CDR3 is TGTGCCAGCTCACCCCCACGGGGAGCAGGGACTAACGAGCAGTACTTC. It encodes CASSPPRGAGTNEQYF.

This chain joins TRBV5-4 and TRBJ2-3, with a weak D call TRBD2 (6 bases). Trimming cost V 0 bases and J 1 base, with 12 bases left between them. The CDR3 covers 16 residues. In germline, CDR1 is SGHNT, CDR2 YYREEE (reference sequence). CDR3 sequence: CASSLGEAWGTDTQYF. The CDR3 DNA reads as TGTGCCAGCAGCTTGGGGGAGGCGTGGGGCACAGATACGCAGTATTTT.

The chain has TRBV4-1 and TRBJ1-2; TRBD1 is a possible D gene (5 bases). V was pared by 0 bases and J by 4 bases, with 15 bases between. CDR1 is MGHRA and CDR2 is YSYEKL in the germline V gene. CDR3 size: 16 residues. The CDR3 loop reads CASSQDAGRVFYGYTF. The CDR3 DNA reads TGCGCCAGCAGCCAAGATGCAGGGAGGGTCTTCTATGGCTACACCTTC.

The chain employs TRBV18 and TRBJ2-1, with TRBD2 matching over 7 bases. The CDR3 has 15 residues. Germline V lookup: CDR1 KGHSH, CDR2 LQKENI. Trimming at V came to 1 base and at J to 0 bases, leaving 0 bases not matched to a gene. The CDR3 spells CASSPLAGSYNEQFF. For the CDR3, the DNA is TGTGCCAGCTCACCACTAGCGGGCTCCTACAATGAGCAGTTCTTC.

This clone appeared a few times. The chain combines TRBV2 with TRBJ2-2; maybe TRBD1 (6 bases). Trimming took off 4 bases at V and 7 bases at J, with 16 bases between the two ends. Germline lookup yields CDR1 SNHLY and CDR2 FYNNEI. The CDR3 has 15 residues. The CDR3 DNA sequence: TGTGCCAGCAGTGGCACTCAGGGGCGCTTCGGGGAGCTGTTTTTT. As protein: CASSGTQGRFGELFF. Using reference TRBV2 and TRBJ2-2 for the parts outside the CDR3, the full variable domain is EPEVTQTPSHQVTQMGQEVILRCVPISNHLYFYWYRQILGQKVEFLVSFYNNEISEKSEIFDDQFSVERPDGSNFTLKIRSTKLEDSAMYFCASSGTQGRFGELFFGEGSRLTVL.

The chain uses TRBV4-1 and TRBJ1-6, with 7 bases aligning to TRBD1. Per germline, CDR1 MGHRA and CDR2 YSYEKL. CDR3 size: 16 residues. J gave up 5 bases and V 1 base, and 5 bases lay outside the gene matches. The CDR3 nucleotides are TGCGCCAGCAGCCAAGTTCACAGGGGAAATAATTCACCCCTCCACTTT. It codes for CASSQVHRGNNSPLHF.

The CDR3: CSVGDRDYNEQFF. CDR3 in DNA: TGCAGCGTTGGGGACAGGGATTACAATGAGCAGTTCTTC. The chain is built from TRBV29-1 and TRBJ2-1; 9 positions match TRBD1. In germline, CDR1 is SQVTM, CDR2 ANQGSEA. V lost 4 bases to trimming and J lost 4 bases; unmatched junction nucleotides: 2. The CDR3 is 13 amino acids.

The genes are TRBV19 and TRBJ1-5; D uncertain. Germline V gene sequence: CDR1 LNHDA, CDR2 SQIVND (reference sequence). Between the trimmed V and J ends, which lost 6 bases and 3 bases, there was a span of 12 bases. The CDR3 spans 14 residues. In DNA, the CDR3 is TGTGCCAGTAGCCCTTCCTCCTACAATCAGCCCCAGCATTTT. It encodes CASSPSSYNQPQHF.